The clone carrying this T cell receptor beta chain has more than one count but fewer than ten. The antigen remains unidentified. Profiled with immunoSEQ multiplex PCR; TCRdb holds only in-frame clones, not every one. The repertoire includes about 150,000 clones, 80% to 95% of them detected once, and under 4% sits in the top ten. These data come from a study of T cell responses to AZD1222 COVID-19 vaccine. Study results and limitations: It should be noted that donors were predominantly white British and more often female, and clonal diversity was possibly underestimated.

CDR1 is SGHRS and CDR2 is YFSETQ in the germline V gene. The CDR3 has 14 amino acids. The V gene end was trimmed by 7 bases and the J gene end by 3 bases; junction bases not matched to a gene: 10. The source material was peripheral blood, sampled 28 days after the second AZD1222 dose. This rearrangement joins TRBV5-1 to TRBJ2-7; 7 bases agree with TRBD2. This sequence was found in an adult who received the AZD1222 COVID-19 vaccine. Written as DNA, the CDR3 is TGCGCCAGCCACGTCGCTAGCGGACACTACGAGCAGTACTTC. It yields the protein CASHVASGHYEQYF.